These 25 T cell receptor beta chains were sequenced from one sample in a study of control samples from healthy donors and cancer patients. Repertoires were generated with immunoSEQ multiplex PCR, while TCRdb's copy carries only in-frame clones and drops some. The sample consists of approximately 140,000 clones, about 88% of them appearing once. Material: blood. These receptors all come from a woman in her 30s in good health.

This clone appeared a single time. Different DNA sequences within this sample yield the same CDR3. This rearrangement joins TRBV27 to TRBJ2-7; D gene ambiguous. CDR1 is MNHEY, CDR2 SMNVEV, per germline (reference sequence). The V end lost 0 bases, the J end lost 0 bases, and 9 bases lay between the germline ends. The CDR3 sequence is 15 residues long. DNA of the CDR3: TGTGCCAGCAGTTTATCATGGCAGATCTCCTACGAGCAGTACTTC. Encoded protein: CASSLSWQISYEQYF.

The gene calls are TRBV30 and TRBJ1-1; 7 nucleotides agree with TRBD1. Germline CDR1 and CDR2: GTSNPN and SVGIG (reference sequence). The junction had 1 base not matched to a gene; V was cut back by 3 bases and J by 0 bases. The CDR3 is 13 residues long. The CDR3: CAWRGQLNTEAFF. The CDR3 coding sequence is TGTGCCTGGAGGGGACAGTTGAACACTGAAGCTTTCTTT.

This clone was found once. The chain uses TRBV6-4 and TRBJ2-3; 7 bases line up with TRBD2. The germline CDR1 and CDR2 sequences are MRHNA and SNTAGT. This CDR3 has 15 amino acids. V lost 4 bases, J lost 4 bases, and 8 bases stayed unmatched. The CDR3 reads CASSVGAGVADTQYF. The CDR3 coding sequence is TGTGCCAGCAGTGTTGGTGCGGGAGTGGCAGATACGCAGTATTTT.

The V call is TRBV25-1, the J call TRBJ2-7; weak D call: TRBD2 (6 bases). Germline V CDR1 and CDR2: MGHDK, SYGVNS. V lost 10 bases to trimming and J lost 6 bases, with 19 bases between them. The CDR3 sequence is 13 residues long. The CDR3 sequence: CAIRRDSFSEQYF. CDR3 nucleotides: TGTGCCATACGCCGGGACTCCTTTTCCGAGCAGTACTTC.

V and J are TRBV6-5 and TRBJ2-7; maybe TRBD1 (6 bases). Per the germline V gene, CDR1 is MNHEY and CDR2 is SVGAGI. The CDR3 runs 16 residues. V lost 4 bases to trimming and J lost 1 base, with 17 bases between them. The CDR3 region is CASSSGQLLRSYEQYF. The CDR3 region has the DNA TGTGCCAGCAGTTCAGGACAGCTACTCCGATCCTACGAGCAGTACTTC.

The chain has TRBV19 and TRBJ1-5, with 8 bases fitting TRBD1. The CDR3 length is 16 residues. From germline, CDR1 is LNHDA and CDR2 SQIVND (reference sequence). V trimming: 6 bases; J trimming: 2 bases; junction bases outside the gene matches: 9. CDR3 DNA: TGTGCCAGTAGCAACGATCCAGGGGGCGGCAATCAGCCCCAGCATTTT. This encodes CASSNDPGGGNQPQHF.

The J gene is TRBJ2-5, the V gene TRBV3-1 (or the pseudogene TRBV3-2); D remains ambiguous. CDR1 and CDR2 (germline): LGHDT, YNNKEL (reference sequence). Trimming took off 0 bases at V and 2 bases at J, with 19 bases between the two ends. The length of the CDR3 is 18 residues. In nucleotides, the CDR3 is TGTGCCAGCAGCCAAGAATTTCTCGCTCGGTTCGGTCAAGAGACCCAGTACTTC. It encodes CASSQEFLARFGQETQYF.

The chain has TRBV19 and TRBJ2-3; D possibly corresponds to TRBD2 (6 bases). Germline V gene lookup returns CDR1 LNHDA and CDR2 SQIVND (reference sequence). The CDR3 covers 14 residues. With 4 bases removed from V and 1 base from J, the gap between germline ends came to 9 bases. The CDR3 spells CASSTRGGTDTQYF. Written as DNA, the CDR3 is TGTGCCAGTAGTACGCGCGGGGGCACAGATACGCAGTATTTT.

The rearrangement uses TRBV2 and TRBJ1-2; D remains ambiguous. Trimming took off 8 bases at V and 2 bases at J, with 6 bases between the two ends. The CDR3 is made up of 11 amino acids. CDR1 and CDR2 from the germline V gene are SNHLY and FYNNEI. Here the CDR3 DNA reads TGTGCCAGCTTCGACAACTATGGCTACACCTTC. It codes for CASFDNYGYTF.

CDR3 bases: TGTGCCAGCAGCTCGCAGGGGGCGGCCTATCAGCCCCAGCATTTT. Its protein is CASSSQGAAYQPQHF. The rearrangement links TRBV7-2 to TRBJ1-5; 8 bases map to TRBD1. CDR3 length: 15 residues. Trimming took 4 bases from V and 5 from J; bases not matched to a gene: 7. Looked up from germline, CDR1 is SGHTA and CDR2 is FQGNSA. The whole variable domain, remainder taken from reference TRBV7-2 and TRBJ1-5, is GAGVSQSPSNKVTEKGKDVELRCDPISGHTALYWYRQSLGQGLEFLIYFQGNSAPDKSGLPSDRFSAERTGGSVSTLTIQRTQQEDSAVYLCASSSQGAAYQPQHFGDGTRLSIL.

The chain uses TRBV5-1 and TRBJ2-1; D not resolved. V was trimmed by 4 bases and J by 2 bases, leaving 10 bases between them. Germline V CDR1 and CDR2: SGHRS, YFSETQ. The CDR3 contains 14 residues. The CDR3 bases are TGCGCCAGCAGCATGGACCTCACCTACAATGAGCAGTTCTTC. It is translated as CASSMDLTYNEQFF.

This sequence joins TRBV5-1 and TRBJ1-1; unclear D gene. Trimming took off 4 bases at V and 5 bases at J, with 15 bases between the two ends. The V gene's germline CDR1 is SGHRS and CDR2 YFSETQ. The CDR3 loop spans 14 amino acids. The CDR3 region is CASSVDPAGTEAFF. The CDR3 region has the DNA TGCGCCAGCAGCGTTGACCCGGCGGGAACTGAAGCTTTCTTT.

The chain uses TRBV24-1 and TRBJ2-5, with D possibly TRBD2 on 7 matching bases. The CDR3 contains 14 residues. V was pared by 4 bases and J by 2 bases, with 10 bases between. Per the germline V gene, CDR1 is KGHDR and CDR2 is SFDVKD. The CDR3: CATSEGGRQETQYF. The CDR3 nucleotides are TGTGCCACCAGTGAGGGGGGGCGGCAAGAGACCCAGTACTTC.

The table lists this clone with a count of one. Other DNA variants within this sample encode the same CDR3. The gene calls are TRBV5-1 and TRBJ1-2; TRBD1 is a possible D gene (5 bases). The CDR3 sequence is 13 residues long. The V and J ends lost 0 bases and 8 bases respectively, with 11 bases between them. Germline V gene lookup returns CDR1 SGHRS and CDR2 YFSETQ. The CDR3 sequence: CASSLGPGGGYTF. Here the CDR3 DNA reads TGCGCCAGCAGCTTGGGCCCCGGGGGGGGCTACACCTTC.

This chain links TRBV27 with TRBJ2-3; 7 bases are a match to TRBD2. J lost 0 bases, V lost 3 bases, and 12 bases had no gene match. This CDR3 has 18 residues. Germline values: CDR1 MNHEY, CDR2 SMNVEV (reference sequence). CDR3 in DNA: TGTGCCAGCAGTTTGGGGGTCACCCCTAGCGGTAGCACAGATACGCAGTATTTT. Translation: CASSLGVTPSGSTDTQYF.

This chain uses TRBV6-5 with TRBJ1-2; the match to TRBD1 covers 9 bases. The CDR3 sequence is 16 residues long. Germline CDR1 is MNHEY and CDR2 is SVGAGI. With V trimmed by 0 bases and J by 1 base, 3 bases remained unmatched. DNA for the CDR3: TGTGCCAGCAGTTACTCAGGACAGGGGAGTAACTATGGCTACACCTTC. Translation gives CASSYSGQGSNYGYTF.

This chain uses TRBV3-1 (or the pseudogene TRBV3-2) with TRBJ2-1; D might be TRBD2 (6 bases). V lost 3 bases and J 6 bases, leaving 15 bases between the germline ends. The CDR3 extends over 15 amino acids. CDR1 and CDR2 from the germline V gene are LGHDT and YNNKEL (reference sequence). CDR3 sequence reads: CASSHGGASPNEQFF. CDR3 DNA: TGTGCCAGCAGCCACGGAGGGGCCAGCCCCAATGAGCAGTTCTTC.

The gene calls are TRBV5-4 and TRBJ1-5; D not certain. With 0 bases removed from V and 7 bases from J, the gap between germline ends came to 5 bases. The germline V gene has CDR1 SGHNT and CDR2 YYREEE (reference sequence). The CDR3 consists of 12 residues. CDR3 bases: TGTGCCAGCAGCTTGGAAGGCCAGCCCCAGCATTTT. Translated, it gives CASSLEGQPQHF.

V gene TRBV9 combines with J gene TRBJ1-2; TRBD1 is a possible D gene (5 bases). Trimming removed 4 bases from V and 5 bases from J, with 18 bases in between. Germline V gene data show CDR1 as SGDLS and CDR2 as YYNGEE. CDR3 size: 15 residues. The CDR3 here is CASSTRPLGGYGYTF. CDR3 sequence (DNA): TGTGCCAGCAGCACCCGTCCGCTGGGGGGGTATGGCTACACCTTC.

The genes are TRBV18 and TRBJ2-7; 7 nucleotides agree with TRBD1. Trimming took 4 bases from V and 6 from J; bases not matched to a gene: 12. Germline loops: CDR1 KGHSH, CDR2 LQKENI. The CDR3 is made up of 15 amino acids. CDR3 in amino acids: CASSLGQADLGEQYF. The CDR3 DNA follows: TGTGCCAGCTCACTCGGACAGGCCGACCTTGGCGAGCAGTACTTC. Full variable domain (outside the CDR3, taken from reference TRBV18 and TRBJ2-7): NAGVMQNPRHLVRRRGQEARLRCSPMKGHSHVYWYRQLPEEGLKFMVYLQKENIIDESGMPKERFSAEFPKEGPSILRIQQVVRGDSAAYFCASSLGQADLGEQYFGPGTRLTVT.

The J gene is TRBJ1-2, the V gene TRBV19; 7 bases align to TRBD1. The CDR3 is 14 amino acids. Trimming took 4 bases from V and 8 from J; bases not matched to a gene: 10. From germline, CDR1 is LNHDA and CDR2 SQIVND (reference sequence). The CDR3 here is CASSREPGQLGYTF. The CDR3 DNA is TGTGCCAGTAGTAGAGAACCGGGACAGTTGGGCTACACCTTC.

Only a few counts were recorded for this clone. The germline gene is not matched at one end of the junction; a read error may be the cause. The CDR3 loop is CASSLSPRGLETQYF. As DNA, the CDR3 is TGTGCTAGCAGCTTATCCCCCCGGGGTCTGGAGACCCAGTACTTC. The chain is built from TRBV7-7 and TRBJ2-5; possible D gene TRBD2, 5 bases. CDR1 is SSHAT and CDR2 is FNYEAQ in the germline V gene (reference sequence). This CDR3 has 15 amino acids.

This chain uses TRBV3-1 (or the pseudogene TRBV3-2) with TRBJ2-7; D may be TRBD1 (5 bases). Germline V gives CDR1 LGHDT, CDR2 YNNKEL (reference sequence). The ends were cut back, 1 base at V and 2 bases at J, with 6 bases in the middle. CDR3 length: 13 amino acids. The CDR3 reads CASSQGRAYEQYF. The CDR3 DNA sequence: TGTGCCAGCAGCCAAGGCAGGGCCTACGAGCAGTACTTC.

The chain joins TRBV18 to TRBJ1-3, with 9 bases lining up with TRBD1. This CDR3 has 17 amino acids. Germline V gene sequence: CDR1 KGHSH, CDR2 LQKENI. After removal of 1 base from V and 3 bases from J, the junction contained 7 bases not matched to a gene. The CDR3 region has the DNA TGTGCCAGCTCACCACTCAACAACAGGGGGCTTGGAAACACCATATATTTT. Protein sequence: CASSPLNNRGLGNTIYF.

The genes are TRBV6-6 and TRBJ1-4; 12 bases map to TRBD1. The junction had 7 bases not matched to a gene; V was cut back by 6 bases and J by 8 bases. There are 15 residues in the CDR3. Germline assignment: CDR1 MNHNY and CDR2 SVGAGI (reference sequence). DNA for the CDR3: TGTGCCAGCAGAAAACCGGGACAGGGGGCCGAAAAACTGTTTTTT. As protein: CASRKPGQGAEKLFF.